The clone carrying this T cell receptor beta chain has only a few counts. Primed by a sample-barcoded 5' primer and a J-beta primer mix, a second PCR proceeded for 7 to 11 cycles. MiXCR was run by TCRdb on the 5' RACE reads, yielding one entry per CDR3 protein. The sample lists some 550,000 distinct CDR3 sequences, around half occurring once. This sample is drawn from a study of blood T cells in healthy people across ages. Germline CDR1 and CDR2: LNHDA and SQIVND (reference sequence). This CDR3 is 17 amino acids long. V lost 5 bases and J lost 6; bases outside the gene matches: 11. This TCR was recovered from an elderly man in good health. The genes are TRBV19 and TRBJ1-5, with 12 bases identical to TRBD1. The sequenced sample was blood. The CDR3 nucleotides read TGTGCCAGTAGTGCGGGGACAGGGGGCGAGTCGGTTCAGCCCCAGCATTTT. This gives the protein CASSAGTGGESVQPQHF.